In this sample, the clone carrying this T cell receptor (beta chain) turned up once. Its target is not known. Sequence at one end of the junction differs from germline and may be a read error. cDNA serving as the sequencing template came from extracted, reverse transcribed RNA. Sequencing used immunoSEQ multiplex PCR; TCRdb keeps in-frame clones, though not all of them. There are around 35,000 clones in the sample; 45% to 70% occur only once, and over 1.5% lies in the top ten. The data stem from a study of CD8+ T cells in alopecia areata. CDR3 length equals 16 residues. Germline CDR1 is LNHDA and CDR2 is SQIVND (reference sequence). Study results and caveats: More clonal than normal scalp was lesional scalp, particularly alopecia totalis/universalis.

About five patients had their CD4+ cells sorted into CD25+CD127- cells. The investigators collected lesional scalp punch biopsies and peripheral blood from alopecia areata patients. Sequences were obtained from CD4+ Tregs sorted from blood. This TCR was sampled from a human donor with alopecia areata. V gene TRBV19 combines with J gene TRBJ2-3; TRBD2 agrees at 10 bases. The CDR3 nucleotides read TGTGCGAGTACCTCGACCAGCGGGGGGGCCCCAGATACGCAGTATTTT. Amino acids: CASTSTSGGAPDTQYF.